The sequence of this T cell receptor (beta chain) was determined in a study of OX40 agonist ivuxolimab in advanced cancers. Study-level information: Patients were dosed intravenously with ivuxolimab at 0.01 to 10 mg/kg every 2 weeks.

In germline, CDR1 is SGDLS, CDR2 YYNGEE. The CDR3 is 15 residues long. The germline V and J ends were trimmed by 0 bases and 8 bases, with 17 bases remaining between them. To note about this clone: The antigen is undetermined.

The repertoire was sequenced with immunoSEQ multiplex PCR; TCRdb's copy has only in-frame clones and lacks some. The sample includes about 50,000 clones, 60% to 80% seen only once; the top ten take around 4.2%. Study outcomes and limitations: At 0.1 to 3.0 mg/kg, clonal expansion of CD4+ and CD8+ blood T cells had occurred by week 6. Researchers did not determine the expanded peripheral T cells' antigen specificity.

Sequencing was performed on CD4+ or CD8+ T cells sorted from blood, taken in a trial of the OX40 agonist ivuxolimab. The receptor comes from an adult with an advanced solid tumor such as melanoma, head and neck, liver or kidney cancer. The chain recombines TRBV9 with TRBJ1-2; D is ambiguous. CDR3 in DNA: TGTGCCAGCAGCGTAGACTACAGCCCAACGGGAGGCTACACCTTC. This translates into CASSVDYSPTGGYTF. Together with reference TRBV9 and TRBJ1-2, the CDR3 gives the full variable domain: DSGVTQTPKHLITATGQRVTLRCSPRSGDLSVYWYQQSLDQGLQFLIQYYNGEERAKGNILERFSAQQFPDLHSELNLSSLELGDSALYFCASSVDYSPTGGYTFGSGTRLTVV.